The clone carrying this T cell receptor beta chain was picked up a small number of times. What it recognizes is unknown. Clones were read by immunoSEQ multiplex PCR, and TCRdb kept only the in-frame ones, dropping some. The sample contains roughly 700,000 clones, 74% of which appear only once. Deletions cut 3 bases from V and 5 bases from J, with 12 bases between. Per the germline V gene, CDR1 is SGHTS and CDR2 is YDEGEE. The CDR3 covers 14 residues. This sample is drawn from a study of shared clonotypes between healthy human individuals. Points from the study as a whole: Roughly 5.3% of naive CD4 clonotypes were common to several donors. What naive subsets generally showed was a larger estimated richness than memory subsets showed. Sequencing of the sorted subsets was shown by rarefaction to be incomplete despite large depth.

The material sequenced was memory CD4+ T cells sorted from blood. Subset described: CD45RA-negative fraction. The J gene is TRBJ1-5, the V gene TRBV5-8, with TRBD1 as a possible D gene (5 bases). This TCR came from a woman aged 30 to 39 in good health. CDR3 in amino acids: CASSSRTQDQPQHF. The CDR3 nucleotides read TGTGCCAGCAGCTCGAGGACACAAGATCAGCCCCAGCATTTT.